The 17 T cell receptor beta chains below were found in one sample sequenced in a study of blood T cell repertoires in COVID-19. The repertoire was sequenced with immunoSEQ multiplex PCR; TCRdb's copy has only in-frame clones and lacks some. The table has approximately 210,000 clones, 85% to 90% seen once. Sequencing was performed on peripheral blood. The receptors come from a middle-aged man with COVID-19, enrolled during active disease.

The rearrangement links TRBV27 to TRBJ2-1, with TRBD2 as a possible D gene (7 bases). V was trimmed by 7 bases and J by 6 bases, leaving 22 bases between them. This CDR3 region has 16 residues. CDR1 is MNHEY, CDR2 SMNVEV, per germline (reference sequence). In DNA form, the CDR3 reads TGTGCCAGCACACCCCTTGCGGGGGCGATTCTCAATGAGCAGTTCTTC. This translates into CASTPLAGAILNEQFF.

CDR3 sequence reads: CASGTPSGSTNEKLFF. The CDR3 nucleotides read TGTGCCAGCGGAACCCCCTCAGGGTCAACTAATGAAAAACTGTTTTTT. The J gene is TRBJ1-4, the V gene TRBV28; D is perhaps TRBD1 (5 bases). Germline-derived CDR1 and CDR2 are MDHEN and SYDVKM. The V gene lost 8 bases and the J gene lost 0 bases, with 16 bases spanning the gap. The length of the CDR3 is 16 residues.

The CDR3 nucleotides are TGTGCCACCAGCAGAGACCAGGGGGCTGGGGGCAATCAGCCCCAGCATTTT. Protein: CATSRDQGAGGNQPQHF. The V call is TRBV15, the J call TRBJ1-5; 8 bases align to TRBD1. The CDR3 contains 17 residues. Germline V gene lookup returns CDR1 LNHNV and CDR2 YYDKDF (reference sequence). Trimming at V came to 0 bases and at J to 2 bases, leaving 6 bases not matched to a gene.

Written as DNA, the CDR3 is TGTGCCAGTAGTATAGGGACTAGCGGGACCAATGAGCAGTTCTTC. Its protein is CASSIGTSGTNEQFF. This chain links TRBV19 with TRBJ2-1, with 12 bases lining up with TRBD2. Germline lookup yields CDR1 LNHDA and CDR2 SQIVND (reference sequence). V lost 1 base to trimming and J lost 6 bases; unmatched junction nucleotides: 1. The CDR3 loop spans 15 amino acids.

This chain links TRBV9 with TRBJ2-7, with D tentatively TRBD1 (6 bases). The CDR3 has 16 amino acids. Looked up from germline, CDR1 is SGDLS and CDR2 is YYNGEE. Trimming took 3 bases from V and 1 from J, leaving 17 bases between them. CDR3 in DNA: TGTGCCAGCAGCGCGACCGGGACACCGGCTTCCTACGAGCAGTACTTC. Protein product: CASSATGTPASYEQYF.

This clone was seen more than once but under ten times. The genes are TRBV5-5 and TRBJ1-3, with a possible D match to TRBD1 (6 bases). The germline V gene has CDR1 SGHKS and CDR2 YYEKEE (reference sequence). The CDR3 totals 13 residues. Trimming cost V 2 bases and J 6 bases, with 9 bases left between them. This CDR3 is CASSFRTANTIYF. CDR3 nucleotide sequence: TGTGCCAGCAGCTTTCGGACAGCAAACACCATATATTTT.

This sequence joins TRBV6-2 or TRBV6-3 and TRBJ2-1; 11 bases agree with TRBD2. From germline, CDR1 is MNHEY and CDR2 SVGEGT. J gave up 3 bases and V 0 bases, and 4 bases lay outside the gene matches. The CDR3 totals 17 residues. The CDR3 reads CASSYSPTSGVYNEQFF. The CDR3 DNA reads as TGTGCCAGCAGTTACTCCCCGACTAGCGGGGTCTACAATGAGCAGTTCTTC.

The chain employs TRBV30 and TRBJ2-3; 7 bases line up with TRBD1. Unmatched junction bases numbered 10, after V lost 1 base and J lost 3 bases. The CDR3 is 16 residues long. Germline loops: CDR1 GTSNPN, CDR2 SVGIG (reference sequence). The CDR3 loop is CAWSAVTGFLTDTQYF. CDR3 DNA: TGTGCCTGGAGTGCGGTGACAGGGTTCCTAACAGATACGCAGTATTTT.

The chain joins TRBV29-1 to TRBJ1-2; unclear D gene. Trimming removed 4 bases from V and 4 bases from J, with 7 bases in between. CDR1 is SQVTM and CDR2 is ANQGSEA in the germline V gene. The CDR3 consists of 11 residues. The CDR3 here is CSVAGPYGYTF. The CDR3 DNA reads TGCAGCGTTGCAGGCCCCTATGGCTACACCTTC.

The chain combines TRBV19 with TRBJ1-1; D might be TRBD1 (6 bases). Germline lookup yields CDR1 LNHDA and CDR2 SQIVND (reference sequence). The V end lost 3 bases, the J end lost 0 bases, and 20 bases lay between the germline ends. This CDR3 has 18 amino acids. The DNA of the CDR3 is TGTGCCAGTAGTATCTCCGCTGGGGCAGGGGCCGTGAACACTGAAGCTTTCTTT. Protein: CASSISAGAGAVNTEAFF. Supplemented by reference TRBV19 and TRBJ1-1, the full variable domain reads DGGITQSPKYLFRKEGQNVTLSCEQNLNHDAMYWYRQDPGQGLRLIYYSQIVNDFQKGDIAEGYSVSREKKESFPLTVTSAQKNPTAFYLCASSISAGAGAVNTEAFFGQGTRLTVV.

This clone has a handful of counts. The chain has TRBV7-8 and TRBJ1-2; D is possibly TRBD1 (6 bases). Germline V CDR1 and CDR2: SGHVS, FQNEAQ. V lost 1 base and J lost 7, with 10 bases in between. The CDR3 length is 13 residues. CDR3 coding DNA: TGTGCCAGCAGCTTAGTCCAGGGGACTGGCTACACCTTC. Its translation is CASSLVQGTGYTF.

The J gene is TRBJ2-2, the V gene TRBV24-1; 11 nucleotides agree with TRBD2. The V and J ends lost 9 bases and 7 bases, in that order; junction bases with no gene match: 6. The CDR3 has 14 amino acids. CDR1 and CDR2 from the germline V gene are KGHDR and SFDVKD. The CDR3 coding sequence is TGTGCCACCCGGACTAGCGGGCGTCACGGGGAGCTGTTTTTT. This gives the protein CATRTSGRHGELFF.

The rearrangement links TRBV5-1 to TRBJ2-1; D remains unclear. This CDR3 spans 13 amino acids. Per the germline V gene, CDR1 is SGHRS and CDR2 is YFSETQ. The V gene lost 4 bases and the J gene lost 5 bases, with 10 bases spanning the gap. CDR3 residues: CASSLQRNNEQFF. CDR3 DNA sequence: TGCGCCAGCAGCCTCCAGAGGAACAATGAGCAGTTCTTC. Together with reference TRBV5-1 and TRBJ2-1, the CDR3 gives the full variable domain: KAGVTQTPRYLIKTRGQQVTLSCSPISGHRSVSWYQQTPGQGLQFLFEYFSETQRNKGNFPGRFSGRQFSNSRSEMNVSTLELGDSALYLCASSLQRNNEQFFGPGTRLTVL.

This clone appeared once. The chain is built from TRBV27 and TRBJ1-2; tentative D call: TRBD1 (6 bases). The CDR3 is 14 residues long. Germline V gives CDR1 MNHEY, CDR2 SMNVEV (reference sequence). The germline V and J ends were trimmed by 5 bases and 1 base, with 11 bases remaining between them. CDR3 sequence (DNA): TGTGCCAGCAGTGCGGACAGTTATAACTATGGCTACACCTTC. Its translation: CASSADSYNYGYTF.

The chain links TRBV9 to TRBJ1-3; the D gene is possibly TRBD1 (6 bases). This CDR3 has 16 residues. Trimming stripped 0 bases from V and 4 bases from J, with 14 bases between. Per germline, CDR1 SGDLS and CDR2 YYNGEE. The CDR3 bases are TGTGCCAGCAGCGTAGGGTCAGGGGCTACGGGAAACACCATATATTTT. It specifies CASSVGSGATGNTIYF.

This clone came up a few times. The chain couples TRBV5-6 to TRBJ1-3, with D unclear. V lost 4 bases and J 0 bases, leaving 11 bases between the germline ends. This CDR3 region has 15 residues. The germline V gene has CDR1 SGHDT and CDR2 YYEEEE. Here the CDR3 reads CASSPQENSGNTIYF. The CDR3 nucleotides are TGTGCCAGCAGCCCGCAGGAAAACTCTGGAAACACCATATATTTT.

The chain is built from TRBV28 and TRBJ1-5; no firm D call. V was pared by 7 bases and J by 0 bases, with 28 bases between. This CDR3 has 20 amino acids. CDR1 MDHEN and CDR2 SYDVKM come from the germline V gene. CDR3: CASTPSGIIGPRYSNQPQHF. The CDR3 coding sequence is TGTGCCAGCACCCCCTCGGGGATTATAGGCCCTCGCTATAGCAATCAGCCCCAGCATTTT.